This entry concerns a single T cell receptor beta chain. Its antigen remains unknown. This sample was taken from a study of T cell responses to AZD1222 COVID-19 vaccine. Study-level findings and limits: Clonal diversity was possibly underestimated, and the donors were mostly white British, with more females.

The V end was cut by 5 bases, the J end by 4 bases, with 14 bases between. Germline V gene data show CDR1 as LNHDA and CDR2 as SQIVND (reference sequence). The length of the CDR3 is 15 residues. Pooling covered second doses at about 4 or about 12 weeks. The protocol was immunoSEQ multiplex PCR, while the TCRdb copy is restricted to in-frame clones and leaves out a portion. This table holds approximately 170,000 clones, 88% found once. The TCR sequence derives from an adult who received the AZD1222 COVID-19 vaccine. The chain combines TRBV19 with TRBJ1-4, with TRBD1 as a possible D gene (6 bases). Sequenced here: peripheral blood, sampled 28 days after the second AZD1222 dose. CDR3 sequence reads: CASSLQGSLNEKLFF. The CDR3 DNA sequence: TGTGCCAGTAGTCTACAGGGCAGTCTTAATGAAAAACTGTTTTTT.